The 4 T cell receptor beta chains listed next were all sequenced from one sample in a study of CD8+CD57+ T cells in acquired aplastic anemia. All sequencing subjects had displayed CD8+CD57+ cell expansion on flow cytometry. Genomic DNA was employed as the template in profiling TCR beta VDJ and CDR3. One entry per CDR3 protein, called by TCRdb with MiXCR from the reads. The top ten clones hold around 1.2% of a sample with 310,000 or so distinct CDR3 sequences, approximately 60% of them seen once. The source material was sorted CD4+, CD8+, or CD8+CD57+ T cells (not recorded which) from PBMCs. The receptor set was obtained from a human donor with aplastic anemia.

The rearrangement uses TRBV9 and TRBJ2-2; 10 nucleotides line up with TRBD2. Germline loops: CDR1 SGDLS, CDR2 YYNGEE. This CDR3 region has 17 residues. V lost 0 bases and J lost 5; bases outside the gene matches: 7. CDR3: CASSVELAGFWTGELFF. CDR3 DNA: TGTGCCAGCAGCGTAGAACTAGCGGGATTCTGGACCGGGGAGCTGTTTTTT. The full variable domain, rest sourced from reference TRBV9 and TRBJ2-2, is DSGVTQTPKHLITATGQRVTLRCSPRSGDLSVYWYQQSLDQGLQFLIQYYNGEERAKGNILERFSAQQFPDLHSELNLSSLELGDSALYFCASSVELAGFWTGELFFGEGSRLTVL.

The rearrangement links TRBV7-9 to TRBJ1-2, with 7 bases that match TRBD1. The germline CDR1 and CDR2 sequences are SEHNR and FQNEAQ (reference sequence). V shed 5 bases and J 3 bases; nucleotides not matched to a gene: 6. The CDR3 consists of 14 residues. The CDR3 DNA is TGTGCCAGCAGCAGGGGACAGAACCACTATGGCTACACCTTC. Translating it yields CASSRGQNHYGYTF. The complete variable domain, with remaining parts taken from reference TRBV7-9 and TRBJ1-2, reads DTGVSQNPRHKITKRGQNVTFRCDPISEHNRLYWYRQTLGQGPEFLTYFQNEAQLEKSRLLSDRFSAERPKGSFSTLEIQRTEQGDSAMYLCASSRGQNHYGYTFGSGTRLTVV.

CDR3 loop: CASRRDVTQYF. The CDR3 coding sequence is TGTGCCAGCAGACGGGACGTTACGCAGTACTTC. V is TRBV7-8 and J is TRBJ2-7; either TRBD1 or TRBD2 may fit D (5 bases each). Trimming pared 6 bases from V and 9 bases from J, leaving 12 bases between. The length of the CDR3 is 11 residues. The germline gives CDR1 SGHVS, CDR2 FQNEAQ.

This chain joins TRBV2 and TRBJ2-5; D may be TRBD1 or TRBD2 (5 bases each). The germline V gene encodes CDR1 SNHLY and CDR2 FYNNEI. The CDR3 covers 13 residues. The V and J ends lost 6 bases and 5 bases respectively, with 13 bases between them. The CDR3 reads CASRGPGIETQYF. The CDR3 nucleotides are TGTGCCAGCAGGGGGCCGGGAATTGAGACCCAGTACTTC.